This entry lists 3 T cell receptor beta chains sequenced from one sample in a study of neoadjuvant anti-PD-1 for oral cavity cancer. Clones were sequenced by immunoSEQ multiplex PCR, and TCRdb holds only the in-frame ones, with some missing. The repertoire holds approximately 8,800 clones, with under 70% as singletons. The sample's time point: after neoadjuvant nivolumab, at surgical resection. The source material was PBMCs, sampled after nivolumab (anti-PD-1) treatment. These receptor sequences come from a person aged 35 to 85 with oral cavity squamous cell carcinoma.

This chain uses TRBV6-4 with TRBJ2-3; D possibly corresponds to TRBD2 (6 bases). The length of the CDR3 is 15 residues. Trimming left V 3 bases short and J 0 bases short, with 10 bases between. Germline loops: CDR1 MRHNA, CDR2 SNTAGT. The CDR3 sequence is CASSEAGGSTDTQYF. The CDR3 DNA follows: TGTGCCAGCAGTGAAGCCGGGGGTAGCACAGATACGCAGTATTTT.

The chain joins TRBV7-9 to TRBJ1-6; no firm D call. The V and J ends lost 0 bases and 7 bases respectively, with 4 bases between them. In germline, CDR1 is SEHNR, CDR2 FQNEAQ (reference sequence). The CDR3 has 13 residues. The CDR3 spells CASSLAWNSPLHF. The CDR3 DNA is TGTGCCAGCAGCTTAGCTTGGAATTCACCCCTCCACTTT.

This clone was observed once. V is TRBV14 and J is TRBJ2-1; TRBD1 matches at 8 bases. V trimming: 1 base; J trimming: 5 bases; junction bases outside the gene matches: 10. The CDR3 is 17 residues long. Germline CDR1 reads SGHDN; CDR2 reads FVKESK. CDR3 DNA: TGTGCCAGCAGCCAAGCTTGGGACAGGAAGCCTAACAATGAGCAGTTCTTC. This gives the protein CASSQAWDRKPNNEQFF. Full variable domain (outside the CDR3, taken from reference TRBV14 and TRBJ2-1): EAGVTQFPSHSVIEKGQTVTLRCDPISGHDNLYWYRRVMGKEIKFLLHFVKESKQDESGMPNNRFLAERTGGTYSTLKVQPAELEDSGVYFCASSQAWDRKPNNEQFFGPGTRLTVL.